What follows are 9 T cell receptor beta chains derived from one specimen sequenced in a study of PD-L1 blockade in urothelial cancer. Described time point: peripheral blood 6 weeks after treatment start. This table comes from immunoSEQ multiplex PCR, and its TCRdb copy is limited to in-frame clones, with some not included. Seen here are about 50,000 clones, 85% to 90% observed once, and the top ten hold 2.4%. The sequences come from PBMCs, collected around atezolizumab (anti-PD-L1) treatment. The receptors derive from a man aged 60 to 75 with urothelial cancer.

This clone was observed a single time. This chain links TRBV5-1 with TRBJ1-2; TRBD1 matches at 9 bases. CDR3 length: 13 amino acids. CDR1 is SGHRS, CDR2 YFSETQ, per germline. V shed 4 bases, J shed 5 bases, and the junction held 3 bases outside the gene matches. CDR3 sequence: CASSTGTGYGYTF. Here the CDR3 DNA reads TGCGCCAGCAGCACCGGGACAGGGTATGGCTACACCTTC.

Of note for this clone: Other nucleotide sequences from this sample produce the same CDR3. V is TRBV5-1 and J is TRBJ1-5; D possibly corresponds to TRBD1 (5 bases). V lost 0 bases and J 1 base, leaving 5 bases between the germline ends. Germline V gives CDR1 SGHRS, CDR2 YFSETQ. The CDR3 consists of 14 residues. The CDR3 DNA is TGCGCCAGCAGCTTGGGGGGCAGCAATCAGCCCCAGCATTTT. Its translation is CASSLGGSNQPQHF.

The chain couples TRBV18 to TRBJ1-1, with a possible D match to TRBD1 (5 bases). This CDR3 region has 16 residues. V was cut by 2 bases and J by 2 bases, with 15 bases left in between. Germline V gene lookup returns CDR1 KGHSH and CDR2 LQKENI. The CDR3 spells CASSPGATRLNTEAFF. The DNA for the CDR3 is TGTGCCAGCTCACCAGGGGCTACCAGATTAAACACTGAAGCTTTCTTT.

The V and J genes are TRBV19 and TRBJ1-3; D remains unclear. CDR1 is LNHDA and CDR2 is SQIVND in the germline V gene (reference sequence). Trimming shortened V by 6 bases and J by 0 bases, and 12 bases separated the two germline ends. There are 15 residues in the CDR3. CDR3 loop: CASSLSGRSGNTIYF. The CDR3 nucleotides read TGTGCCAGTAGCCTCAGTGGGCGCTCTGGAAACACCATATATTTT. The full variable domain, completed using reference TRBV19 and TRBJ1-3, is DGGITQSPKYLFRKEGQNVTLSCEQNLNHDAMYWYRQDPGQGLRLIYYSQIVNDFQKGDIAEGYSVSREKKESFPLTVTSAQKNPTAFYLCASSLSGRSGNTIYFGEGSWLTVV.

The chain combines TRBV6-1 with TRBJ1-2; tentatively, D is TRBD1 (5 bases). The CDR3 loop spans 13 amino acids. From germline, CDR1 is MNHNS and CDR2 SASEGT. V shed 6 bases and J shed 4 bases, with 12 bases lying between them. Here the CDR3 DNA reads TGTGCCAGCAGCGCGGGACTCTTCTATGGCTACACCTTC. Translating gives CASSAGLFYGYTF.

This rearrangement joins TRBV19 to TRBJ2-5, with 8 bases lining up with TRBD2. Unmatched junction bases numbered 7, after V lost 6 bases and J lost 4 bases. The CDR3 extends over 14 amino acids. The germline V gene encodes CDR1 LNHDA and CDR2 SQIVND (reference sequence). CDR3 region: CASSRTSPLETQYF. The CDR3 region has the DNA TGTGCCAGTAGCAGGACTAGCCCCTTAGAGACCCAGTACTTC.

This chain joins TRBV27 and TRBJ2-1, with 8 bases identical to TRBD1. Germline V gene sequence: CDR1 MNHEY, CDR2 SMNVEV (reference sequence). V was pared by 6 bases and J by 9 bases, with 7 bases of the junction left unmatched. The CDR3 length is 13 residues. The CDR3 here is CASSLQGVLEQFF. CDR3 nucleotides: TGTGCCAGCAGCCTACAGGGGGTCCTTGAGCAGTTCTTC.

J is TRBJ2-1 and V is TRBV28; 15 bases are shared with TRBD2. Germline values: CDR1 MDHEN, CDR2 SYDVKM. V trimming: 7 bases; J trimming: 10 bases; junction bases outside the gene matches: 2. There are 13 residues in the CDR3. CDR3 bases: TGTGCCAGCACCGGGACTAGCGGGAGGGAGCAGTTCTTC. Its protein is CASTGTSGREQFF.

CDR3 region: CASSLSGTGRDTQYF. CDR3 sequence (DNA): TGTGCCAGCAGCTTATCCGGGACAGGAAGGGATACGCAGTATTTT. The chain is built from TRBV5-4 and TRBJ2-3; 8 nucleotides agree with TRBD1. The CDR3 loop spans 15 amino acids. CDR1 and CDR2 (germline): SGHNT, YYREEE (reference sequence). V gave up 2 bases and J gave up 6 bases; unmatched junction bases: 8.